This entry describes one T cell receptor beta chain. The data were taken from a study of technical replicates of blood from a few donors. The V segment lost 0 bases and the J segment 3 bases; nucleotides outside the gene matches: 7. Germline CDR1 and CDR2: SGHRS and YFSETQ. The CDR3 sequence is 16 residues long. Measured with immunoSEQ multiplex PCR; TCRdb has only the in-frame clones, and not every one. The data contain some 87,000 clones, just over 95% of them seen just once; the ten biggest clones take up 0.31%. The chain recombines TRBV5-1 with TRBJ1-2, with 8 nucleotides matching TRBD1. The sample consisted of T cells isolated from PBMCs. This sequence was found in a human donor in good health. CDR3 loop: CASSLGPGGKDYGYTF. CDR3 DNA: TGCGCCAGCAGCTTGGGGCCAGGGGGCAAGGACTATGGCTACACCTTC.